This TCR beta chain was found in a study of PD-L1 blockade in urothelial cancer. CDR3 length: 13 residues. V lost 6 bases, J lost 0 bases, and 7 bases lay in between. Germline-derived CDR1 and CDR2 are MNHNS and SASEGT. Generated by immunoSEQ multiplex PCR, the TCRdb table keeps only in-frame clones and is missing some. The sample holds tens of thousands of clones, around 80% seen once. Time point meaning: pretreatment peripheral blood. The material was PBMCs, obtained around atezolizumab (anti-PD-L1) treatment. This TCR came from a man aged 65-85 years with urothelial cancer. The chain couples TRBV6-1 to TRBJ2-3; a possible D gene is TRBD1 (5 bases). In nucleotides, the CDR3 is TGTGCCAGCAGCCACAGGAGCACAGATACGCAGTATTTT. Residues: CASSHRSTDTQYF.